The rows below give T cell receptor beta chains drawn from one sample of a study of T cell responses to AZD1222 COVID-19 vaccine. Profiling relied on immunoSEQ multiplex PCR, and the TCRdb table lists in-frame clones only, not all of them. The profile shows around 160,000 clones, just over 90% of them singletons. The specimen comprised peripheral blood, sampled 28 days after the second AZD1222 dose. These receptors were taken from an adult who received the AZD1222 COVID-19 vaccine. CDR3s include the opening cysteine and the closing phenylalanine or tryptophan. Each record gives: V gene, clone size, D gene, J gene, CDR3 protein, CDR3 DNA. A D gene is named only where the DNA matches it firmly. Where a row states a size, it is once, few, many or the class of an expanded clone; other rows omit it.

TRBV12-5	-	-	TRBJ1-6	CASGLESGDTLHF	TGTGCTAGTGGTTTAGAGTCGGGGGACACCCTCCACTTT
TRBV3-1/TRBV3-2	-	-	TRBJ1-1	CASSQGGAGVAEAFF	TGTGCCAGCAGCCAAGGAGGGGCCGGGGTTGCTGAAGCTTTCTTT
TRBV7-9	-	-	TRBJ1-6	CASSPAHRALHF	TGTGCCAGCAGCCCAGCCCATAGGGCCCTCCACTTT
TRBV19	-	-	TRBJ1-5	CASSIQLQPQHF	TGTGCCAGTAGTATCCAACTTCAGCCCCAGCATTTT
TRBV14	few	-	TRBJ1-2	CASSPNSRDGYTF	TGTGCCAGCAGCCCTAACTCCCGGGATGGCTACACCTTC
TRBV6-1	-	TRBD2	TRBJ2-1	CASSDGGTSGFNEQFF	TGTGCCAGCAGTGACGGGGGGACTAGCGGGTTCAATGAGCAGTTCTTC
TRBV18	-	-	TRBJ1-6	CASSPQGSYNSPLHF	TGTGCCAGCTCACCACAGGGTTCCTATAATTCACCCCTCCACTTT
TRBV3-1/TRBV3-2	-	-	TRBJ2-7	CASSQALGGYEQYF	TGTGCCAGCAGCCAAGCCCTAGGGGGCTACGAGCAGTACTTC
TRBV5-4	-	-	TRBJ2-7	CASGEKGANPVYEQYF	TGTGCCAGCGGGGAGAAAGGGGCCAACCCGGTCTACGAGCAGTACTTC
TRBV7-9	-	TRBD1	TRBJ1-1	CASSLEGAMNTEAFF	TGTGCCAGCAGCTTAGAGGGGGCTATGAACACTGAAGCTTTCTTT
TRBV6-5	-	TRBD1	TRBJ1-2	CASISPDRGSGGYTF	TGTGCCAGCATTTCCCCGGACAGGGGATCGGGTGGCTACACCTTC
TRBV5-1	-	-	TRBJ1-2	CASSPLETRLYGYTF	TGCGCCAGCAGCCCCCTTGAGACACGGCTCTATGGCTACACCTTC
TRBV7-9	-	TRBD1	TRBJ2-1	CASSLASLGRGIKNEQFF	TGTGCCAGCAGCTTAGCGTCGTTAGGCAGGGGGATTAAAAATGAGCAGTTCTTC
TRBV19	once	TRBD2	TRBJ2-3	CASSILAGGMDTQYF	TGTGCCAGTAGTATACTAGCGGGGGGTATGGATACGCAGTATTTT
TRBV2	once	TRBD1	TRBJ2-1	CASSGVTGSEEEQFF	TGTGCCAGCAGTGGGGTGACAGGGTCCGAGGAGGAGCAGTTCTTC
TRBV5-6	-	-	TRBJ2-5	CASSSEAIQETQYF	TGTGCCAGCAGCTCTGAGGCGATCCAAGAGACCCAGTACTTC
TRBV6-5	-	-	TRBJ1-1	CASSYSSNTEAFF	TGTGCCAGCAGTTACTCCTCGAACACTGAAGCTTTCTTT
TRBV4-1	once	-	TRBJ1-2	CASSPNEGNYGYTF	TGCGCCAGCAGCCCTAACGAGGGGAACTATGGCTACACCTTC
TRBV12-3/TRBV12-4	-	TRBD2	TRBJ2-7	CASSSGGAFEQYF	TGTGCCAGCAGTTCGGGGGGGGCCTTCGAGCAGTACTTC
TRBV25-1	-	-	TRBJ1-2	CASSEDALSGYTF	TGTGCCAGCAGTGAAGACGCCCTGTCGGGCTACACCTTC
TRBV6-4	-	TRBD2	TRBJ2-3	CASSDSNSGGDTQYF	TGTGCCAGCAGTGACTCGAATAGCGGGGGGGATACGCAGTATTTT
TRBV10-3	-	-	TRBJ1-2	CAITERGAIGYTF	TGTGCCATCACCGAAAGGGGGGCTATTGGCTACACCTTC
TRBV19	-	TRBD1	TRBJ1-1	CASTTIPGGNTEAFF	TGTGCCAGTACCACCATTCCAGGGGGGAACACTGAAGCTTTCTTT
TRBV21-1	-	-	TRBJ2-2	CASSKENRTGELFF	TGTGCCAGCAGCAAAGAGAACCGCACCGGGGAGCTGTTTTTT
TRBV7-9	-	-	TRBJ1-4	CATNLGASSTNEKLFF	TGTGCCACCAATCTAGGGGCTTCCTCAACTAATGAAAAACTGTTTTTT
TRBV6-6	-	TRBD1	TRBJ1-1	CASSPGGTEAFF	TGTGCCAGCAGCCCAGGGGGCACTGAAGCTTTCTTT
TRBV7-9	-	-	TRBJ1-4	CASSGQSPNEKLFF	TGTGCCAGCAGCGGACAGTCACCTAATGAAAAACTGTTTTTT
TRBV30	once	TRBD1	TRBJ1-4	CAWSVQGGNEKLFF	TGTGCCTGGAGTGTACAGGGGGGGAATGAAAAACTGTTTTTT
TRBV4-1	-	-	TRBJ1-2	CASSQPDRQFYGYTF	TGCGCCAGCAGCCAACCGGACCGTCAATTTTATGGCTACACCTTC
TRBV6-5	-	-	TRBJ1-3	CASRRGVGGGNTIYF	TGTGCCAGCAGGAGAGGGGTTGGAGGCGGAAACACCATATATTTT
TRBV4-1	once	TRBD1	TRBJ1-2	CASSPGQGVYGYTF	TGCGCCAGCAGCCCGGGACAGGGGGTCTATGGCTACACCTTC
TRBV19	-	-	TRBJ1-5	CASSLGTYSNQPQHF	TGTGCCAGTAGCTTAGGAACCTATAGCAATCAGCCCCAGCATTTT
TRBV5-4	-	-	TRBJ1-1	CASSSDIGLNTEAFF	TGTGCCAGCAGTTCCGACATCGGACTTAACACTGAAGCTTTCTTT
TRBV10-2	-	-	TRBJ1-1	CASSDGGTEAFF	TGCGCCAGCAGTGACGGGGGCACTGAAGCTTTCTTT
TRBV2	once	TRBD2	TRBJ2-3	CASRDQRGVADTQYF	TGTGCCAGCAGAGACCAGCGGGGGGTTGCAGATACGCAGTATTTT
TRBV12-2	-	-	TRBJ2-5	CASRLGGGSGPQETQYF	TGTGCAAGTCGCTTAGGCGGGGGGTCGGGACCCCAAGAGACCCAGTACTTC
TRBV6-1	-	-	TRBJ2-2	CASSERANTGELFF	TGTGCCAGCAGTGAACGGGCCAACACCGGGGAGCTGTTTTTT
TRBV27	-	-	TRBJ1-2	CASSPGLLNYGYTF	TGTGCCAGCAGCCCGGGACTCCTTAACTATGGCTACACCTTC
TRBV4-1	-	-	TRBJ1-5	CASSQDLYGYSNQPQHF	TGCGCCAGCAGCCAAGATCTTTACGGATATAGCAATCAGCCCCAGCATTTT
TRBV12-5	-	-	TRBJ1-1	CASGPGAFLVNTEAFF	TGTGCTAGTGGCCCTGGGGCCTTCCTGGTGAATACTGAAGCTTTCTTT
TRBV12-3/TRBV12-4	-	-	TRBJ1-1	CASSLENTEAFF	TGTGCCAGCAGTTTAGAGAACACTGAAGCTTTCTTT
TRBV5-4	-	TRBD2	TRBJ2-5	CASSLGTSQETQYF	TGTGCCAGCAGCTTGGGGACTAGCCAAGAGACCCAGTACTTC
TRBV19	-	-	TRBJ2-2	CASSMGGWGRNTGELFF	TGTGCCAGTAGTATGGGCGGGTGGGGAAGGAACACCGGGGAGCTGTTTTTT
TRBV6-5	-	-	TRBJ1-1	CASSYLPSTEAFF	TGTGCCAGCAGTTACCTCCCTAGTACTGAAGCTTTCTTT
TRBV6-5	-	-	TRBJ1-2	CASSRRGNDGYTF	TGTGCCAGCAGTCGGCGGGGTAACGATGGCTACACCTTC
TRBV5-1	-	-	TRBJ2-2	CASSRYVTGELFF	TGCGCCAGCAGCCGTTATGTCACCGGGGAGCTGTTTTTT
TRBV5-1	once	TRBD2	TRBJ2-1	CASSAPGLAGYNEQFF	TGCGCCAGCAGCGCTCCGGGACTAGCGGGTTACAATGAGCAGTTCTTC
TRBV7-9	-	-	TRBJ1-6	CASSLAWGSAGNSPLHF	TGTGCCAGCAGCTTAGCGTGGGGATCAGCGGGGAATTCACCCCTCCACTTT
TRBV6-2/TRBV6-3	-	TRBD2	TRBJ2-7	CASSDVRVAGVDEQYF	TGTGCCAGCAGTGACGTCCGGGTAGCGGGGGTCGACGAGCAGTACTTC
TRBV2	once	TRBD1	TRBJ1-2	CASTEAGQGAALIYGYTF	TGTGCCAGCACCGAGGCCGGACAGGGGGCCGCGTTGATCTATGGCTACACCTTC
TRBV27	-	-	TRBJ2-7	CASSLSQGLYEQYF	TGTGCCAGCAGTTTAAGCCAGGGACTCTACGAGCAGTACTTC
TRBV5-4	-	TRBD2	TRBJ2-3	CASSPQGLAGTDTQYF	TGTGCCAGCAGCCCTCAGGGACTAGCGGGCACAGATACGCAGTATTTT
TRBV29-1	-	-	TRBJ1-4	CSVPGRTNEKLFF	TGCAGCGTCCCAGGGAGGACTAATGAAAAACTGTTTTTT